This TCR beta chain comes out of a study of T cell changes during pregnancy in multiple sclerosis. The CDR3 covers 14 residues. Germline assignment: CDR1 MGHRA and CDR2 YSYEKL. The ends lost 6 bases at V and 3 bases at J; junction bases unmatched: 4. This clone came up a few times. Clones were read by immunoSEQ multiplex PCR, and TCRdb kept only the in-frame ones, dropping some. This sample has around 47,000 clones, with almost 95% found just once. Sample: CD8+ T cells from peripheral blood mononuclear cells, taken in the first trimester of pregnancy. The V call is TRBV4-1, the J call TRBJ1-1; 10 positions agree with TRBD1. The receptor comes from a female donor with multiple sclerosis, enrolled in a pregnancy study. CDR3: CASRETGGYTEAFF. CDR3 coding DNA: TGCGCCAGCAGGGAGACAGGGGGCTACACTGAAGCTTTCTTT.